This T cell receptor beta chain is drawn from a study of beta chain features in type 1 diabetes. Whole-study findings and limits: The naive, central memory and Treg TCRB repertoires looked more alike in patients than they did in healthy donors.

J was trimmed by 7 bases and V by 4 bases; bases with no gene match: 11. The CDR3 is made up of 15 amino acids. Germline-derived CDR1 and CDR2 are LNHDA and SQIVND (reference sequence). This clone occurred many times. Its antigen is undetermined. TCRB transcripts that were expressed got sequenced, as all of the isolated RNA had been reverse transcribed. Produced via immunoSEQ multiplex PCR; TCRdb's table is partial and in-frame only. In the table there are under 300,000 clones, around 7.8% of which are singletons. The rearrangement joins TRBV19 to TRBJ1-2; TRBD1 agrees at 8 bases. This receptor was taken from a woman aged 18-29 years in good health. Sequencing used central memory CD4+ T cells from blood. The CDR3 loop is CASSTDPTGVSGYTF. CDR3 coding DNA: TGTGCCAGTAGTACCGACCCGACAGGGGTGAGTGGCTACACCTTC. Supplemented by reference TRBV19 and TRBJ1-2, the full variable domain reads DGGITQSPKYLFRKEGQNVTLSCEQNLNHDAMYWYRQDPGQGLRLIYYSQIVNDFQKGDIAEGYSVSREKKESFPLTVTSAQKNPTAFYLCASSTDPTGVSGYTFGSGTRLTVV.